This T cell receptor (beta chain) was sequenced during a study of control samples from healthy donors and cancer patients (dated by TCRdb to the early 2020s). Trimming takes 6 bases off V and 0 bases off J; junction bases not matched to a gene: 2. From the cysteine up to the phenylalanine, the CDR3 has a length of 14 residues. Kept here is only the CDR3 DNA, which spans 42 bases and is read in frame from base 1. CDR1 SNHLY and CDR2 FYNNEI were looked up in the germline V gene. Concerning this clone itself: Which antigen it targets is not known. No much larger clone is present one base from it, and per-base qualities are unavailable.

The library was made by the immunoSEQ multiplex PCR assay. TCRdb mirrors the immuneACCESS table, restricted to in-frame sequences. Some clones are absent from its copies; in checked studies, under half trace to an unresolved V gene, and the reason for the others is unknown. The sample table shows tens of thousands of clones, and 70% to 90% are seen once. The top ten hold roughly 6% of the sample. Sequenced input: blood. The chain couples TRBV2 to TRBJ1-1; the central 9 bases match TRBD1. This sequence originates from a man aged 35 to 55 in good health. CDR3 loop: CASRGQGLNTEAFF. The nucleotide sequence is given as TGTGCCAGCAGGGGACAGGGACTGAACACTGAAGCTTTCTTT.